This T cell receptor (beta chain) was obtained from a study of T cells in Graves' hyperthyroidism and ophthalmopathy. Per germline, CDR1 MGHRA and CDR2 YSYEKL. CDR3 length: 17 residues. V lost 3 bases and J lost 2; bases outside the gene matches: 12. There were TCR beta CDR3 regions amplified from RNA transcripts. First-round RT-PCR with HTBI primers amplified the TCR CDR3 region. TCRdb re-analysed the multiplex PCR reads in MiXCR, keeping a single row per CDR3 protein. The sample consists of about 840,000 distinct CDR3 sequences, approximately 40% of them appearing once. This receptor was taken from a man aged 18 to 29 with Graves' hyperthyroidism. What was sequenced was blood. This chain connects TRBV4-1 to TRBJ2-5; 7 nucleotides agree with TRBD2. CDR3 bases: TGCGCCAGCAGCCACCCCGGGGGAGCGGGGCGTCAAGAGACCCAGTACTTC. It translates to CASSHPGGAGRQETQYF.